This T cell receptor beta chain was sequenced for a study of blood T cell repertoires in COVID-19. Study at large: There were acute and convalescent COVID-19 samples, and they came from the United States, Italy and Spain.

Some clones are missing from TCRdb's copy, which holds only in-frame ones; the method was immunoSEQ multiplex PCR. The data hold 220,000 or so clones, with almost 90% observed a single time. Participants were placed into cohorts based on the clinical history they reported. Per germline, CDR1 KGHSH and CDR2 LQKENI. The CDR3 contains 14 residues. V gave up 5 bases and J gave up 5 bases; unmatched junction bases: 7. Sequencing was performed on PBMCs or T cells enriched from blood (not recorded which). This chain connects TRBV18 to TRBJ1-1; 8 nucleotides agree with TRBD1. This sequence was found in a woman between 45 and 65 years old with acute COVID-19. CDR3 sequence reads: CASSDGQGGTEAFF. The CDR3, as DNA: TGTGCCAGCTCAGACGGACAGGGAGGGACTGAAGCTTTCTTT.